The next 4 T cell receptor beta chains were all read from a single sample in a study of blood T cell repertoires in COVID-19. Clones were sequenced by immunoSEQ multiplex PCR, and TCRdb holds only the in-frame ones, with some missing. The data contain almost 200,000 clones, more than 75% of them singletons. The source material was peripheral blood. The receptors originated from a middle-aged woman with COVID-19, enrolled during active disease.

The rearrangement joins TRBV11-3 to TRBJ2-2; 12 bases agree with TRBD2. This CDR3 comprises 17 residues. V lost 5 bases to trimming and J lost 5 bases; unmatched junction nucleotides: 9. Germline values: CDR1 SGHNT, CDR2 YENEEA. CDR3: CASSGQLAGGGTGELFF. Written as DNA, the CDR3 is TGTGCCAGCAGCGGCCAACTAGCGGGAGGCGGAACCGGGGAGCTGTTTTTT.

This clone appeared once. This chain links TRBV5-1 with TRBJ2-5; the D gene is possibly TRBD2 (6 bases). Trimming removed 4 bases from V and 1 base from J, with 8 bases in between. The CDR3 is 13 residues long. Germline V lookup: CDR1 SGHRS, CDR2 YFSETQ. CDR3 in amino acids: CASSGGSQETQYF. For the CDR3, the DNA is TGCGCCAGCAGCGGAGGGAGCCAAGAGACCCAGTACTTC.

The chain links TRBV19 to TRBJ1-2; perhaps TRBD1 as D (6 bases). The CDR3 totals 14 residues. CDR1 is LNHDA, CDR2 SQIVND, per germline (reference sequence). V lost 7 bases, J lost 4 bases, and 16 bases lay in between. The CDR3, as DNA: TGTGCCAGTAATGAGGGACACTCCCTCTATGGCTACACCTTC. This encodes CASNEGHSLYGYTF.

The gene calls are TRBV20-1 and TRBJ2-1; perhaps TRBD1 as D (5 bases). With 3 bases removed from V and 7 bases from J, the gap between germline ends came to 7 bases. This CDR3 is 11 amino acids long. Germline CDR1 and CDR2: DFQATT and SNEGSKA (reference sequence). CDR3: CSASQGNEQFF. DNA for the CDR3: TGCAGTGCTAGTCAGGGAAATGAGCAGTTCTTC.